A single sample gave rise to the 7 T cell receptor beta chains below, sequenced in a study of T-cell memory formation after mild COVID-19. TCRdb used MiXCR to reprocess the 5' RACE reads, holding one entry per CDR3 protein. The profile shows 150,000 or so distinct CDR3 sequences, roughly 24% of them singletons. Sequenced input: PBMCs or a T cell subset sorted from them (not recorded which). These receptor sequences come from an adult woman who had mild COVID-19 (a few samples of this study predate the infection). Cell type and time point are not known.

In this sample, this clonotype turned up a few times. The V call is TRBV7-9, the J call TRBJ2-5; TRBD2 aligns across 11 bases. J was trimmed by 4 bases and V by 1 base; bases with no gene match: 5. CDR1 and CDR2 (germline): SEHNR, FQNEAQ (reference sequence). The length of the CDR3 is 16 residues. The CDR3: CASSLGGLAASETQYF. Here the CDR3 DNA reads TGTGCCAGCAGCTTAGGGGGACTAGCGGCATCAGAGACCCAGTACTTC.

The chain is built from TRBV28 and TRBJ2-3; D gene ambiguous. CDR1 and CDR2 (germline): MDHEN, SYDVKM. V shed 3 bases and J shed 0 bases, with 16 bases lying between them. This CDR3 spans 17 amino acids. The CDR3: CASSLDAALSSTDTQYF. CDR3 nucleotides: TGTGCCAGCAGTTTGGACGCTGCGTTGAGTAGCACAGATACGCAGTATTTT.

The chain is built from TRBV6-6 and TRBJ1-4; D is unresolved. The V and J ends lost 6 bases and 5 bases respectively, with 19 bases between them. The CDR3 loop spans 16 amino acids. The germline V gene has CDR1 MNHNY and CDR2 SVGAGI (reference sequence). Here the CDR3 reads CASSRDISSGNEKLFF. The CDR3 DNA reads TGTGCCAGCAGCCGCGATATAAGTAGCGGAAATGAAAAACTGTTTTTT.

This clonotype was observed a handful of times. The chain joins TRBV20-1 to TRBJ2-7; a possible D gene is TRBD1 (5 bases). V was pared by 2 bases and J by 0 bases, with 8 bases between. The CDR3 loop spans 13 amino acids. From germline, CDR1 is DFQATT and CDR2 SNEGSKA (reference sequence). The CDR3 coding sequence is TGCAGTGCTAGATCCAGGGCCTCCTACGAGCAGTACTTC. Translating gives CSARSRASYEQYF.

This clonotype was picked up a small number of times. The V call is TRBV20-1, the J call TRBJ2-5; the match to TRBD2 covers 7 bases. This CDR3 is 12 amino acids long. Germline values: CDR1 DFQATT, CDR2 SNEGSKA (reference sequence). V lost 1 base and J lost 7; bases outside the gene matches: 3. The DNA of the CDR3 is TGCAGTGCTAGAGTCTGGGAGGGGACCCAGTACTTC. Translation gives CSARVWEGTQYF.

The rearrangement uses TRBV7-3 and TRBJ1-3; D is uncertain. Germline V lookup: CDR1 SGHTA, CDR2 FQGTGA. The CDR3 runs 20 residues. Trimming cost V 5 bases and J 0 bases, with 26 bases left between them. CDR3 in DNA: TGTGCCAGCAGCGTAAGATCGTGTTCAACCTTGCGGAACTCTGGAAACACCATATATTTT. Amino acid sequence: CASSVRSCSTLRNSGNTIYF.

This clonotype was seen a handful of times. The chain couples TRBV15 to TRBJ2-5; 7 bases agree with TRBD2. Germline V gives CDR1 LNHNV, CDR2 YYDKDF (reference sequence). Trimming cost V 0 bases and J 9 bases; bases outside gene matches: 22. The CDR3 loop spans 19 amino acids. CDR3 coding DNA: TGTGCCACCAGCAGAGATCTTTCTCCGGGACTATCGCGTTCCTACGCCCAGTACTTC. Its translation: CATSRDLSPGLSRSYAQYF.